Listed here are 28 T cell receptor beta chains from one sample, sequenced in a study of T cells after yellow fever vaccination. From the 5' RACE reads, TCRdb called clonotypes with MiXCR, one entry per CDR3 protein. The sample carries approximately 160,000 distinct CDR3 sequences, around 9% recorded once. The starting material was CD8+ T cells sorted from PBMCs, obtained 45 days after the yellow fever booster vaccination. These receptors came from a man younger than 35 who received the YFV17D yellow fever vaccine.

This clonotype has a count of ten or more. This rearrangement joins TRBV27 to TRBJ2-3; 10 bases agree with TRBD1. CDR1 is MNHEY and CDR2 is SMNVEV in the germline V gene (reference sequence). Trimming removed 7 bases from V and 4 bases from J; junction bases left unmatched: 8. This CDR3 comprises 15 residues. Here the CDR3 reads CASTPDRGSSDTQYF. Written as DNA, the CDR3 is TGTGCCAGCACCCCGGACAGGGGGAGTTCAGATACGCAGTATTTT.

This clonotype has only a few counts. The chain is built from TRBV7-9 and TRBJ1-1; D is unclear. Trimming took off 5 bases at V and 0 bases at J, with 13 bases between the two ends. Looked up from germline, CDR1 is SEHNR and CDR2 is FQNEAQ (reference sequence). CDR3 length equals 15 residues. CDR3 amino acids: CASSLFEGMNTEAFF. Here the CDR3 DNA reads TGTGCCAGCAGCCTCTTCGAGGGAATGAACACTGAAGCTTTCTTT.

This clonotype was counted only a few times. A junction boundary mismatches the germline segment, possibly from a read error. This chain uses TRBV27 with TRBJ1-5, with 7 bases aligning to TRBD1. Germline values: CDR1 MNHEY, CDR2 SMNVEV (reference sequence). The CDR3 has 13 amino acids. The CDR3 protein is CASRGGGNQPQHF. The CDR3 nucleotides are TGTGCCAGCAGAGGAGGGGGCAACCAGCCCCAGCATTTT.

This clonotype was picked up a small number of times. The V gene is TRBV25-1, the J gene TRBJ2-7, with 7 nucleotides matching TRBD2. The ends lost 1 base at V and 2 bases at J; junction bases unmatched: 2. Germline V gene data show CDR1 as MGHDK and CDR2 as SYGVNS. The CDR3 is 14 residues long. The chain's CDR3 is CASSESGGPYEQYF. The CDR3 nucleotides are TGTGCCAGCAGTGAATCGGGGGGACCCTACGAGCAGTACTTC.

The sample holds many counts of this clonotype. The chain combines TRBV5-1 with TRBJ2-3, with TRBD2 identical over 8 bases. Germline V lookup: CDR1 SGHRS, CDR2 YFSETQ. The CDR3 consists of 17 residues. V lost 1 base and J lost 4; bases outside the gene matches: 11. The CDR3 sequence is CASSLLWTSNWADTQYF. Written as DNA, the CDR3 is TGCGCCAGCAGCTTGTTGTGGACTAGCAATTGGGCAGATACGCAGTATTTT.

This chain uses TRBV19 with TRBJ2-3; TRBD1 might be the D (6 bases). V was cut by 7 bases and J by 6 bases, with 20 bases left in between. Germline CDR1 and CDR2: LNHDA and SQIVND (reference sequence). This CDR3 comprises 15 residues. This chain's CDR3 is CASNSLRGPVDTQYF. DNA of the CDR3: TGTGCCAGTAATTCACTCAGGGGCCCCGTCGATACGCAGTATTTT.

This clonotype turned up a few times. The chain recombines TRBV6-2 or TRBV6-3 with TRBJ1-5; no clear D gene. This CDR3 contains 13 residues. Germline V gene data show CDR1 as MNHEY and CDR2 as SVGEGT. The V and J ends lost 2 bases and 6 bases respectively, with 8 bases between them. CDR3 DNA sequence: TGTGCCAGCAGTTACGGGGTAAGTCAGCCCCAGCATTTT. The encoded protein is CASSYGVSQPQHF.

This clonotype was counted a few times. The CDR3 DNA reads as TGTGCCAGCAGCAACTCAAGGCTAACCAAAGTGGTCGGCGGGCCCGAAAAACTGTTTTTT. This codes for CASSNSRLTKVVGGPEKLFF. This chain connects TRBV14 to TRBJ1-4; D unresolved. The germline V gene encodes CDR1 SGHDN and CDR2 FVKESK. This CDR3 spans 20 amino acids. Trimming removed 5 bases from V and 8 bases from J, with 33 bases in between.

This clonotype was picked up a small number of times. This chain joins TRBV4-1 and TRBJ1-1; D is uncertain. This CDR3 spans 16 amino acids. The germline gives CDR1 MGHRA, CDR2 YSYEKL. The V gene lost 0 bases and the J gene lost 1 base, with 12 bases spanning the gap. For the CDR3, the DNA is TGCGCCAGCAGCCAAGAAGCTGCATATCCGAACACTGAAGCTTTCTTT. Translated, it gives CASSQEAAYPNTEAFF.

This clonotype came up a few times. The chain is built from TRBV6-2 or TRBV6-3 and TRBJ1-5; 8 nucleotides align to TRBD1. The CDR3 spans 14 residues. Germline V CDR1 and CDR2: MNHEY, SVGEGT. V dropped 6 bases and J dropped 5; count of bases not matched to a gene: 6. The CDR3 region has the DNA TGTGCCAGCAGAATCGGGACAGGTGATCAGCCCCAGCATTTT. Translated, it gives CASRIGTGDQPQHF.

In this sample, this clonotype turned up a few times. V gene TRBV6-6 combines with J gene TRBJ2-7; D is unresolved. Between the trimmed V and J ends, which lost 6 bases and 0 bases, there was a span of 9 bases. Germline V gives CDR1 MNHNY, CDR2 SVGAGI (reference sequence). This CDR3 has 13 amino acids. CDR3 in DNA: TGTGCCAGCAGCCTAACCTACTCCTACGAGCAGTACTTC. It specifies CASSLTYSYEQYF.

This clonotype was seen ten or more times. The J gene is TRBJ2-1, the V gene TRBV4-2, with 7 nucleotides matching TRBD1. Germline V CDR1 and CDR2: LGHNA, YNFKEQ. The V segment lost 4 bases and the J segment 9 bases; nucleotides outside the gene matches: 6. The CDR3 spans 13 residues. The chain's CDR3 is CASSPKGAGEQFF. The CDR3 DNA follows: TGTGCCAGCAGCCCCAAGGGGGCCGGTGAGCAGTTCTTC.

The table lists this clonotype with a few counts. The chain couples TRBV29-1 to TRBJ2-5; D is uncertain. CDR1 is SQVTM, CDR2 ANQGSEA, per germline. Trimming left V 6 bases short and J 1 base short, with 21 bases between. The CDR3 spans 16 residues. The CDR3 DNA reads TGCAGCGTCAGCCAGGCTCGCAAAATCCCCCAAGAGACCCAGTACTTC. It translates to CSVSQARKIPQETQYF.

The chain couples TRBV11-3 to TRBJ1-2; 7 nucleotides line up with TRBD1. V shed 2 bases, J shed 7 bases, and the junction held 4 bases outside the gene matches. The CDR3 totals 13 residues. The germline gives CDR1 SGHNT, CDR2 YENEEA. The CDR3 region is CASSLTGERGYTF. DNA of the CDR3: TGTGCCAGCAGCTTAACAGGGGAGCGTGGCTACACCTTC.

In its sample, this clonotype was seen once. The chain combines TRBV6-2 or TRBV6-3 with TRBJ2-4; unclear D gene. The V gene's germline CDR1 is MNHEY and CDR2 SVGEGT. V dropped 4 bases and J dropped 10 bases, with 11 bases sitting between them. CDR3 length: 12 amino acids. CDR3 DNA: TGTGCCAGCAGTTCTTATCAGGAGATTCAGTACTTC. Amino acid sequence: CASSSYQEIQYF.

This clonotype was picked up a small number of times. V and J are TRBV12-3 or TRBV12-4 and TRBJ2-1, with 7 bases lining up with TRBD2. The CDR3 runs to 13 residues. Trimming removed 3 bases from V and 10 bases from J; junction bases left unmatched: 6. The CDR3 DNA follows: TGTGCCAGCAGTTTTGGGTGGGGGGGGGAGCAGTTCTTC. Its protein product is CASSFGWGGEQFF.

This clonotype was picked up a small number of times. This chain joins TRBV27 and TRBJ2-7; the match to TRBD2 covers 8 bases. The germline V gene has CDR1 MNHEY and CDR2 SMNVEV (reference sequence). V gave up 2 bases and J gave up 3 bases; unmatched junction bases: 3. This CDR3 is built from 14 residues. CDR3 protein: CASSLQAGVYEQYF. CDR3 nucleotides: TGTGCCAGCAGTTTACAAGCGGGGGTCTACGAGCAGTACTTC.

A few counts support this clonotype. The V and J genes are TRBV6-2 or TRBV6-3 and TRBJ2-7, with 10 bases fitting TRBD1. Losses at the gene ends were 2 bases for V and 7 bases for J; bases not matched to a gene: 8. Per the germline V gene, CDR1 is MNHEY and CDR2 is SVGEGT. The CDR3 length is 15 residues. In DNA form, the CDR3 reads TGTGCCAGCAGTTACAGGGGACAGGGGACAGGGGAGCAGTACTTC. Encoded protein: CASSYRGQGTGEQYF.

In this sample, this clonotype turned up a few times. The CDR3, as DNA: TGTGCCAGCAGCGGCGCCCTACAGGGGGCAGATACGCAGTATTTT. It is translated as CASSGALQGADTQYF. V and J are TRBV7-9 and TRBJ2-3, with 8 bases matching TRBD1. This CDR3 has 15 amino acids. In germline, CDR1 is SEHNR, CDR2 FQNEAQ (reference sequence). With V trimmed by 5 bases and J by 4 bases, 8 bases remained unmatched. The variable domain in full, completed from reference TRBV7-9 and TRBJ2-3, reads DTGVSQNPRHKITKRGQNVTFRCDPISEHNRLYWYRQTLGQGPEFLTYFQNEAQLEKSRLLSDRFSAERPKGSFSTLEIQRTEQGDSAMYLCASSGALQGADTQYFGPGTRLTVL.

This chain connects TRBV19 to TRBJ1-1, with D possibly TRBD1 on 5 matching bases. Per the germline V gene, CDR1 is LNHDA and CDR2 is SQIVND (reference sequence). V was cut by 10 bases and J by 0 bases, with 24 bases left in between. The CDR3 length is 17 residues. CDR3 bases: TGTGCCACCAGATTCGCCGCGGGGGAGACCATGAACACTGAAGCTTTCTTT. It translates to CATRFAAGETMNTEAFF.

The chain carries TRBV9 and TRBJ2-7, with TRBD2 as a possible D gene (6 bases). Trimming took 0 bases from V and 3 from J, leaving 13 bases between them. The CDR3 extends over 15 amino acids. Germline V gene lookup returns CDR1 SGDLS and CDR2 YYNGEE. CDR3 DNA: TGTGCCAGCAGCGTAGCTGGGGGAGGTAGCTACGAGCAGTACTTC. Its translation: CASSVAGGGSYEQYF.

This clonotype was picked up a small number of times. This sequence joins TRBV6-2 or TRBV6-3 and TRBJ2-6, with 9 nucleotides matching TRBD1. CDR3 length equals 16 residues. CDR1 is MNHEY, CDR2 SVGEGT, per germline. With 8 bases clipped from V and 0 bases from J, the junction kept 5 bases outside the gene matches. The chain's CDR3 is CASGEQGASGANVLTF. The CDR3 nucleotides are TGTGCCAGCGGAGAACAGGGGGCCTCTGGGGCCAACGTCCTGACTTTC.

This clonotype showed up just a few times. This chain joins TRBV27 and TRBJ2-7; 7 bases are a match to TRBD1. The V and J ends lost 8 bases and 4 bases, in that order; junction bases with no gene match: 14. Germline lookup yields CDR1 MNHEY and CDR2 SMNVEV (reference sequence). This CDR3 is 15 amino acids long. The CDR3 DNA reads as TGTGCCAGCGCGTGGGACAGCTCGGGTTTATACGAGCAGTACGTC. This translates into CASAWDSSGLYEQYV.

In this sample, this clonotype turned up a few times. V is TRBV29-1 and J is TRBJ2-2, with no clear D. The length of the CDR3 is 13 residues. Trimming stripped 7 bases from V and 0 bases from J, with 9 bases between. The germline V gene encodes CDR1 SQVTM and CDR2 ANQGSEA. The CDR3 sequence is CSASRPNTGELFF. The CDR3 coding sequence is TGCAGCGCCAGTCGACCGAACACCGGGGAGCTGTTTTTT.

This clonotype turned up a few times. One end of the junction does not line up with germline, which may come from a read error. This rearrangement joins TRBV6-5 to TRBJ2-7, with TRBD1 identical over 7 bases. The CDR3 is 12 residues long. In germline, CDR1 is MNHEY, CDR2 SVGAGI. In DNA form, the CDR3 reads TGTGCCAGCAGTTATTTCCAGGGACAGCTTTTCTTC. This sequence encodes CASSYFQGQLFF.

This chain connects TRBV5-5 to TRBJ1-4, with 7 bases lining up with TRBD1. From germline, CDR1 is SGHKS and CDR2 YYEKEE (reference sequence). The CDR3 has 12 residues. V shed 4 bases, J shed 8 bases, and the junction held 2 bases outside the gene matches. CDR3 amino acids: CASSRDSEKLFF. CDR3 nucleotides: TGTGCCAGCAGCCGGGACAGCGAAAAACTGTTTTTT.

The chain carries TRBV23-1 and TRBJ2-6; possible D gene TRBD2, 6 bases. TRBV23-1 is reported as an ORF; its role is uncertain. This CDR3 has 21 residues. The germline V and J ends were trimmed by 2 bases and 0 bases, with 23 bases remaining between them. CDR3 nucleotides: TGCGCCAGCAGTCAAAGGCTGGAGGGCCCGCCGCTCTTCTCTGGGGCCAACGTCCTGACTTTC. Translating gives CASSQRLEGPPLFSGANVLTF.

This chain links TRBV7-9 with TRBJ1-1, with TRBD1 matching 7 bases. Germline V gene sequence: CDR1 SEHNR, CDR2 FQNEAQ (reference sequence). With 1 base clipped from V and 4 bases from J, the junction kept 3 bases outside the gene matches. The CDR3 extends over 14 amino acids. This CDR3 is CASSLEGAGTEAFF. CDR3 in DNA: TGTGCCAGCAGCTTAGAGGGGGCAGGCACTGAAGCTTTCTTT.